This TCR beta chain stems from a study of T-cell memory formation after mild COVID-19. Each CDR3 protein is one row after TCRdb ran MiXCR on the 5' RACE reads. The sample consists of 350,000 to 500,000 distinct CDR3 sequences, roughly 17% of them appearing once. This clonotype was detected only a few times. This CDR3 is built from 15 residues. Trimming took off 3 bases at V and 8 bases at J, with 18 bases between the two ends. Germline V gene data show CDR1 as SGHDT and CDR2 as YYEEEE. The TCR sequence derives from a man between 18 and 35 years old who had mild COVID-19 (a few samples of this study predate the infection). Cell type and time point are not known. Sequenced material: PBMCs or a T cell subset sorted from them (not recorded which). The rearrangement links TRBV5-6 to TRBJ2-1, with no clear D. The CDR3 protein is CASSSLLAFKDEQFF. The CDR3 nucleotides are TGTGCCAGCAGCTCCCTGTTGGCCTTTAAGGATGAGCAGTTCTTC.